This TCR beta chain is drawn from a study of human T cells and chemical hapten exposure. Study overall: All patients underwent weekly scalp dosing with diphenylcyclopropenone for the full approximately 25-week study. Patch tests applied 0.01% DPC to the upper back, read at 6 days.

To note about this clonotype: Its antigen is currently unknown.

Study results and limitations: PT1 expanded TCR numbers tracked positively with patch test score. The immune response of these alopecia patients might not match healthy individuals'.

V was pared by 1 base and J by 0 bases, with 4 bases between. In germline, CDR1 is SQVTM, CDR2 ANQGSEA. CDR3 length equals 12 residues. Indicated time point: patch test 2, 6 weeks after DPC sensitization. Treatment: therapeutic diphenylcyclopropenone sensitization with weekly scalp DPC. TCRdb redid the calling of the RACE reads with MiXCR, one entry per CDR3 protein. This sample has fewer than 100,000 distinct CDR3 sequences; about 9% occur once, and the top ten carry about 2%. The material sequenced was whole blood, taken in connection with sensitization to the hapten diphenylcyclopropenone (DPC). V gene TRBV29-1 combines with J gene TRBJ2-7; unclear D gene. The TCR comes from a woman between 35 and 50 years old with alopecia areata. Some clones in this sample may be carry-over from other donors' samples. CDR3 residues: CSVEVVSYEQYF. In DNA, the CDR3 is TGCAGCGTTGAAGTGGTCTCCTACGAGCAGTACTTC.